This entry describes one T cell receptor (beta chain). Its antigen remains unidentified. Primers included in the PCR were 60 Vbeta and 13 Jbeta primers. The assay was immunoSEQ multiplex PCR, and TCRdb's table has in-frame clones only and misses some. The sample records 200,000 to 250,000 clones, more than 75% being singletons. This sample is part of a study of cytomegalovirus exposure and HLA in healthy donors. Findings of the study overall: By a later analysis, the bulk of CMV-associated TCR beta chains appeared HLA-restricted. For most TCR beta V segments, an earlier analysis put the productive rate at about 87% or about 30% of the time. An apparent linkage of common viral pathogens to several of the most significant clusters emerged in a later analysis.

Sequences were obtained from PBMCs. The TCR was taken from a woman between 40 and 55 years old in good health and CMV-seronegative.

The CDR3, as DNA: TGTGCCAGCAGCCAATTAGCCCTAGCGGGAGGGAGCTCCTACGAGCAGTACTTC. It yields the protein CASSQLALAGGSSYEQYF. The rearrangement joins TRBV4-2 to TRBJ2-7; 12 nucleotides match TRBD2. This CDR3 is built from 18 residues. The V segment lost 2 bases and the J segment 0 bases; nucleotides outside the gene matches: 8. The germline CDR1 and CDR2 sequences are LGHNA and YNFKEQ.